Below are 7 T cell receptor beta chains sequenced from a single sample in a study of cytomegalovirus exposure and HLA in healthy donors. The PCR ran on 60 Vbeta and 13 Jbeta primers. Generated by immunoSEQ multiplex PCR, the TCRdb table keeps only in-frame clones and is missing some. The table lists about 250,000 clones, approximately 91% of them singletons. The sequencing sample was made of PBMCs. The receptors here all came from a girl aged 2 to 9 in good health and CMV-seronegative.

The chain couples TRBV13 to TRBJ2-2; the D is unclear. CDR1 PRHDT and CDR2 FYEKMQ come from the germline V gene (reference sequence). CDR3 size: 14 residues. Trimming removed 6 bases at V and 7 bases at J, with 15 bases between. DNA for the CDR3: TGTGCCAGCAGTTCAACCGTCACTGACGGGGAGCTGTTTTTT. Its protein is CASSSTVTDGELFF. Based on the CDR3 plus reference TRBV13 and TRBJ2-2, the full variable domain is AAGVIQSPRHLIKEKRETATLKCYPIPRHDTVYWYQQGPGQDPQFLISFYEKMQSDKGSIPDRFSAQQFSDYHSELNMSSLELGDSALYFCASSSTVTDGELFFGEGSRLTVL.

The chain couples TRBV18 to TRBJ1-2; a possible D gene is TRBD1 (5 bases). The germline CDR1 and CDR2 sequences are KGHSH and LQKENI. There are 13 residues in the CDR3. The germline V and J ends were trimmed by 4 bases and 5 bases, with 11 bases remaining between them. CDR3 bases: TGTGCCAGCTCACTAAAGACAGAGTATGGCTACACCTTC. Translated: CASSLKTEYGYTF.

V and J are TRBV28 and TRBJ2-7; 9 bases are shared with TRBD1. Germline V lookup: CDR1 MDHEN, CDR2 SYDVKM. After removal of 2 bases from V and 2 bases from J, the junction contained 1 base not matched to a gene. CDR3 length: 14 amino acids. The CDR3 region has the DNA TGTGCCAGCAGTTTAGGGACAGGGACCTACGAGCAGTACTTC. It encodes CASSLGTGTYEQYF.

This sequence joins TRBV27 and TRBJ2-7, with a possible D match to TRBD2 (6 bases). The CDR3 sequence is 12 residues long. Trimming shortened V by 4 bases and J by 4 bases, and 8 bases separated the two germline ends. CDR1 MNHEY and CDR2 SMNVEV come from the germline V gene (reference sequence). CDR3 in DNA: TGTGCCAGCAGTTCCGCGGGGTACGAGCAGTACTTC. Translation gives CASSSAGYEQYF.

This chain joins TRBV10-1 and TRBJ2-1, with 9 bases fitting TRBD1. The CDR3 totals 12 residues. The V gene's germline CDR1 is WNHNN and CDR2 SYGVQD (reference sequence). V lost 9 bases and J lost 7; bases outside the gene matches: 4. The CDR3 protein is CASLGQGNEQFF. The CDR3 DNA reads as TGCGCCAGTCTAGGACAGGGGAATGAGCAGTTCTTC.

A single count supports this clone. This rearrangement joins TRBV10-2 to TRBJ1-1; the match to TRBD1 covers 8 bases. From germline, CDR1 is WSHSY and CDR2 SAAADI. CDR3 length: 13 residues. The trim removed 6 bases at V and 0 bases at J, leaving 0 bases unmatched. DNA of the CDR3: TGCGCCAGCAGGGACAGGGTGAACACTGAAGCTTTCTTT. Encoded protein: CASRDRVNTEAFF.

This chain links TRBV29-1 with TRBJ1-1; D remains unclear. V was shortened by 7 bases and J by 5 bases, with 17 bases between the two germline ends. This CDR3 has 13 amino acids. Germline V CDR1 and CDR2: SQVTM, ANQGSEA. For the CDR3, the DNA is TGCAGCGCCCAAGCTTTATCGGGTACTGAAGCTTTCTTT. Translation: CSAQALSGTEAFF. The variable domain in full, completed from reference TRBV29-1 and TRBJ1-1, reads SAVISQKPSRDICQRGTSLTIQCQVDSQVTMMFWYRQQPGQSLTLIATANQGSEATYESGFVIDKFPISRPNLTFSTLTVSNMSPEDSSIYLCSAQALSGTEAFFGQGTRLTVV.